Included here is one TCR beta chain sequence, with context. This entry is derived from a study of blood T cell repertoires in COVID-19. As for the study in general: From T cells, B-cell-depleted T cells, or PBMCs came the material, which was cDNA or gDNA.

In the source study's methods: For nucleated cells, counts were estimated from reference gene primer amplification. Profiling relied on immunoSEQ multiplex PCR, and the TCRdb table lists in-frame clones only, not all of them. V and J calls and clone size are as listed in that table; D and trimming were resolved from the DNA. This sample carries about 70,000 clones, approximately 89% of them seen once, and the ten largest clones take 5.5% to 7%. Sequenced: peripheral blood. This clonotype was sampled from a woman in her 70s with acute or convalescent COVID-19.

CDR3 bases: TGTGCCAGAAGCTCCTTGGGACAGAACACCGGGGAGCTGTTTTTT. Its translation is CARSSLGQNTGELFF. The chain links TRBV7-5 to TRBJ2-2; whether TRBD1, the table's D call, matches the DNA was not checked. TRBV7-5 is described as a pseudogene. This CDR3 contains 15 residues.